This record concerns one TCR beta chain sequence. V dropped 4 bases and J dropped 2; count of bases not matched to a gene: 15. The CDR3 has 19 residues. CDR1 and CDR2 (germline): SGHKS, YYEKEE (reference sequence). The use of a sample-barcoded 5' primer and a J-beta primer mix characterized a second PCR of about 6 to 11 cycles. TCRdb analysed the 5' RACE reads with MiXCR anew, one entry per CDR3 protein. The data hold more than 1 million distinct CDR3 sequences, with around 45% observed a single time. The data were taken from a study of blood T cells in healthy people across ages. V usage is TRBV5-5 and J usage is TRBJ2-7, with 13 bases matching TRBD2. Sequenced input: blood. This sequence originates from a woman aged 55-69 years in good health. The CDR3 loop reads CASSLTPRLAGGSTYEQYF. Written as DNA, the CDR3 is TGTGCCAGCAGCCTCACCCCTAGACTAGCGGGAGGATCGACCTACGAGCAGTACTTC.